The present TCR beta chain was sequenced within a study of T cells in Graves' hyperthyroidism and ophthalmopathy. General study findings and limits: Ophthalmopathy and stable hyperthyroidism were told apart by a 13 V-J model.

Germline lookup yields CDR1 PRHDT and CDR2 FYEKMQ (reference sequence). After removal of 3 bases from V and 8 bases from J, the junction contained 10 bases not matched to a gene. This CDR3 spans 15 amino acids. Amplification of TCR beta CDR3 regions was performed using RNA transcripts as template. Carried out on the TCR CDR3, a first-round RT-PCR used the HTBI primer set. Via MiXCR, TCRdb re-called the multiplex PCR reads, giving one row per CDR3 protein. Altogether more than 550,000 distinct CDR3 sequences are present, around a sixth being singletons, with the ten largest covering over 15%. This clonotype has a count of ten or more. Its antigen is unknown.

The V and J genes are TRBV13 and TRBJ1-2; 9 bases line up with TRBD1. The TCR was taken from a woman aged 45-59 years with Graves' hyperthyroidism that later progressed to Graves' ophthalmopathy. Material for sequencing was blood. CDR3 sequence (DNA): TGTGCCAGCAGCTTTGGGACAGGGCCCGTGGGGGGCTACACCTTC. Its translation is CASSFGTGPVGGYTF. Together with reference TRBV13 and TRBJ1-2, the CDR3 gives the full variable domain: AAGVIQSPRHLIKEKRETATLKCYPIPRHDTVYWYQQGPGQDPQFLISFYEKMQSDKGSIPDRFSAQQFSDYHSELNMSSLELGDSALYFCASSFGTGPVGGYTFGSGTRLTVV.